This T cell receptor beta chain derives from a study of shared clonotypes between healthy human individuals. Study-level results: Non-shared clonotypes had lower generation probabilities than those shared by all four donors. Represented diversity (both genetic and exposure-history) was limited by the small number of donors.

Note on this clone: The antigen is not known.

Each subset's genomic DNA was split evenly across several immunoSEQ plates. TCRdb's table, derived via immunoSEQ multiplex PCR, lists solely in-frame clones and lacks some. The table records millions of clones, roughly 95% of them present only once. Selected positively for CCR7 and CD45RO-negative, naive CD8 cells excluded terminally differentiated effector memory CD45RA+ cells. Adults of Caucasian background living in Nashville, Tennessee made up all donors. There are 15 residues in the CDR3. Looked up from germline, CDR1 is ENHRY and CDR2 is SYGVKD. Deletions cut 5 bases from V and 0 bases from J, with 8 bases between.

This clonotype was obtained from a man between 18 and 35 years old in good health. The rearrangement links TRBV10-3 to TRBJ2-6; TRBD2 might be the D (6 bases). Sequenced input: naive CD8+ T cells sorted from blood. The CDR3 DNA follows: TGTGCCATCAGTTCGGGGGTCTCTGGGGCCAACGTCCTGACTTTC. This codes for CAISSGVSGANVLTF.